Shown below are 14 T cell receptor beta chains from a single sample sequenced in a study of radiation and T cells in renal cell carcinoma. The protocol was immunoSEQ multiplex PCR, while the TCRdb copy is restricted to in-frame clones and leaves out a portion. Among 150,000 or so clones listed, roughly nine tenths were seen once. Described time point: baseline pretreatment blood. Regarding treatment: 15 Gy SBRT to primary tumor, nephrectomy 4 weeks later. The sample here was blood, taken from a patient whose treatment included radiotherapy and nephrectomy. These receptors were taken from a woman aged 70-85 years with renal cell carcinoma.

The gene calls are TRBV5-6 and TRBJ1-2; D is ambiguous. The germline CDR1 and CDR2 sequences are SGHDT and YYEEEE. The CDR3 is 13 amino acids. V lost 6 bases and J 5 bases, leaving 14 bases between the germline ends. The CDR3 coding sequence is TGTGCCAGCACCACCCGCCCCGGGTATGGCTACACCTTC. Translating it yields CASTTRPGYGYTF.

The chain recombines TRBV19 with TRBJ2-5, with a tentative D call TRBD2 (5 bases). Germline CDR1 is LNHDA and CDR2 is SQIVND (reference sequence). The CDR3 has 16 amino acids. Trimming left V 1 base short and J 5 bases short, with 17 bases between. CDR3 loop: CASSIVFFTGSETQYF. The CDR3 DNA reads TGTGCCAGTAGTATAGTCTTTTTCACTGGGAGTGAGACCCAGTACTTC.

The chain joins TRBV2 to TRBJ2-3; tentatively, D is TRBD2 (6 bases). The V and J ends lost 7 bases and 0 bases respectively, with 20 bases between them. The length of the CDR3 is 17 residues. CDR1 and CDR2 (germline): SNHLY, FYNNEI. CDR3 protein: CASTRGVSGVSTDTQYF. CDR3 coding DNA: TGTGCCAGCACCAGAGGAGTTAGCGGAGTGAGCACAGATACGCAGTATTTT.

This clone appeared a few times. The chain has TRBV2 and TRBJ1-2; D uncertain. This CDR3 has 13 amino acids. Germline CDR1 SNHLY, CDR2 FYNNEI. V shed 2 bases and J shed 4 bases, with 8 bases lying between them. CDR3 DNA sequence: TGTGCCAGCAGTGAAAGCCGATCCTATGGCTACACCTTC. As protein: CASSESRSYGYTF.

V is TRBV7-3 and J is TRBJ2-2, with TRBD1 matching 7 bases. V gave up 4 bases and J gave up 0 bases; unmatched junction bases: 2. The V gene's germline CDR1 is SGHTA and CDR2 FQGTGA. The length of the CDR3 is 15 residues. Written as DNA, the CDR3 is TGTGCCAGCAGCTCGACAGGGTCGAACACCGGGGAGCTGTTTTTT. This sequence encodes CASSSTGSNTGELFF.

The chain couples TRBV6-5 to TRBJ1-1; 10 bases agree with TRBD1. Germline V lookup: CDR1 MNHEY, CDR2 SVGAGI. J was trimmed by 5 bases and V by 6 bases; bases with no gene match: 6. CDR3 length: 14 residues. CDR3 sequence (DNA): TGTGCCAGCAGCTCGGGACAGGGGCGGACTGAAGCTTTCTTT. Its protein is CASSSGQGRTEAFF.

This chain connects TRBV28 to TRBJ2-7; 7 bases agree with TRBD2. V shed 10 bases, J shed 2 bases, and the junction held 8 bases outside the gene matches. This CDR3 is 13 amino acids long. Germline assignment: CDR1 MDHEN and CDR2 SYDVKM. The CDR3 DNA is TGTGCCACCTATGGGGGGGGAACCTACGAGCAGTACTTC. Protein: CATYGGGTYEQYF.

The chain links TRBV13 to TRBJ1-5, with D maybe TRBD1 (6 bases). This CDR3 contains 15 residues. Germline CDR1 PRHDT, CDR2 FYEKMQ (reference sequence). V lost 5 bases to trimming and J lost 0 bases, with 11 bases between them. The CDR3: CASSGPGDSNQPQHF. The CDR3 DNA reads TGTGCCAGCAGCGGACCAGGGGATAGCAATCAGCCCCAGCATTTT.

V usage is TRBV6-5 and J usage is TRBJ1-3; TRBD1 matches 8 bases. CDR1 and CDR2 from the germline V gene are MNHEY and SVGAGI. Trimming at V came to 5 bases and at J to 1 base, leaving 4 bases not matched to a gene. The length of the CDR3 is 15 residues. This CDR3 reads CASSTGQGSGNTIYF. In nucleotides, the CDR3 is TGTGCCAGCAGTACAGGACAGGGATCTGGAAACACCATATATTTT.

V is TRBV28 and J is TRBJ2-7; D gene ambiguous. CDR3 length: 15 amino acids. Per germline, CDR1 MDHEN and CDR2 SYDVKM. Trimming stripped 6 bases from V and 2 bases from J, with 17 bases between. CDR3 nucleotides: TGTGCCAGCAGCCTACCCCTAGGCTTAACCTACGAGCAGTACTTC. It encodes CASSLPLGLTYEQYF.

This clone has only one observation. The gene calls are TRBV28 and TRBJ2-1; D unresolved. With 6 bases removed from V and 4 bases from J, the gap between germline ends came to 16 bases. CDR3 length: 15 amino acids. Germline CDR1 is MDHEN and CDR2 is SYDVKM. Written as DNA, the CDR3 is TGTGCCAGCAGACGAAGGGTACAGAATTACAATGAGCAGTTCTTC. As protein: CASRRRVQNYNEQFF. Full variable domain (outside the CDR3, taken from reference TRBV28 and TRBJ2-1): DVKVTQSSRYLVKRTGEKVFLECVQDMDHENMFWYRQDPGLGLRLIYFSYDVKMKEKGDIPEGYSVSREKKERFSLILESASTNQTSMYLCASRRRVQNYNEQFFGPGTRLTVL.

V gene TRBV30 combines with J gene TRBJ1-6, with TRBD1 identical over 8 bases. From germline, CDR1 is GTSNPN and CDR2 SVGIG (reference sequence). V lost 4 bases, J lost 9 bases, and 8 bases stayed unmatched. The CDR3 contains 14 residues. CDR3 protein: CAWNRGSFGSPLHF. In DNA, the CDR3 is TGTGCCTGGAACAGGGGGTCCTTCGGTTCACCCCTCCACTTT.

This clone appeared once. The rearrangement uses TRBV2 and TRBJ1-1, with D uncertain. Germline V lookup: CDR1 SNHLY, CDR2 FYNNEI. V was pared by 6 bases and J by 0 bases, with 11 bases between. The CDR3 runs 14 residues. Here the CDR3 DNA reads TGTGCCAGCAGACTCCAGCCGATGAACACTGAAGCTTTCTTT. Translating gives CASRLQPMNTEAFF.

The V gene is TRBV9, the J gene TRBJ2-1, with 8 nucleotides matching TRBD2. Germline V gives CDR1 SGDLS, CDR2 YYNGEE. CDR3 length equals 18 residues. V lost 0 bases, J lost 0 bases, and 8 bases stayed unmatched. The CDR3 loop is CASSVEFGLAFSYNEQFF. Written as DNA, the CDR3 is TGTGCCAGCAGCGTAGAATTTGGACTAGCCTTCTCCTACAATGAGCAGTTCTTC.